The clone carrying this T cell receptor (beta chain) was detected once. The target antigen is unknown. Each sorted subset replicate got 200 ng genomic DNA, 25,000 to 35,000 genomes. Measured with immunoSEQ multiplex PCR; TCRdb has only the in-frame clones, and not every one. The sample carries 2 million to 2.5 million clones, around 90% recorded once. This entry comes from a study of shared clonotypes between healthy human individuals. Looking at the study overall: Aged 18 to 49, the donors were a couple of women and a few men.

CDR1 and CDR2 (germline): SGHRS, YFSETQ. V was trimmed by 4 bases and J by 0 bases, leaving 16 bases between them. This CDR3 comprises 16 residues. Study-level results: Sharing across four donors was highest in naive CD4 (approximately 5%) and lowest in memory CD8 (roughly 0.4%).

The receptor's source is a man between 18 and 35 years old in good health. Some clones in this sample may be carry-over from other donors' samples. J is TRBJ1-1 and V is TRBV5-1; a weak D match, TRBD1 (6 bases). Material for sequencing was naive CD4+ T cells from PBMCs. Noted subset: CD45RA+ positively selected. CDR3 region: CASSELGGSMNTEAFF. CDR3 DNA: TGCGCCAGCAGCGAGCTGGGGGGCTCAATGAACACTGAAGCTTTCTTT.